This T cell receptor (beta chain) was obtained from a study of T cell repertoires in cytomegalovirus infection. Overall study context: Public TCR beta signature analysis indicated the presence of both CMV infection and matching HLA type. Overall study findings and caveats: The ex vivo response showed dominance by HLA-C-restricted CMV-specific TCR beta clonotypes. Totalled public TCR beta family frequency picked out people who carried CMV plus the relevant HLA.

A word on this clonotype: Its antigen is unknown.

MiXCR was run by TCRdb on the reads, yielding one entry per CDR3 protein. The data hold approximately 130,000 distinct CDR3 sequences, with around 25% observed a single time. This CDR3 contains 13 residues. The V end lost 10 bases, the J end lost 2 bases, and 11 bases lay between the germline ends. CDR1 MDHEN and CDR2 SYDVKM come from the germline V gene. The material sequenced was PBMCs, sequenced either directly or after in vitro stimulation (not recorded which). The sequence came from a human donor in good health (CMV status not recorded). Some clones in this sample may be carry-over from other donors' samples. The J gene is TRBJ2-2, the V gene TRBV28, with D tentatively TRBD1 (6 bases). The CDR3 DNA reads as TGTGCCACTCCGGGACAAAACACCGGGGAGCTGTTTTTT. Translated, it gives CATPGQNTGELFF.